The source of this TCR beta chain is a study of T cell repertoires in cytomegalovirus infection. Study-level information: Matching HLA type and CMV infection were both indicated by public TCR beta signatures.

Via MiXCR, TCRdb re-called the reads, giving one row per CDR3 protein. The sample has about 300,000 distinct CDR3 sequences, 25% seen once; the top ten hold over 11%. Study-level findings and limits: Totalled public TCR beta family frequency picked out people who carried CMV plus the relevant HLA. Within the response measured ex vivo, HLA-C-restricted CMV-specific TCR beta clonotypes were dominant.

This clonotype was counted between two and nine times. Its specificity is not known. In germline, CDR1 is LNHDA, CDR2 SQIVND (reference sequence). This CDR3 region has 16 residues. Trimming took 3 bases from V and 6 from J, leaving 21 bases between them. J is TRBJ2-7 and V is TRBV19, with D perhaps TRBD1 (6 bases). The specimen sequenced was PBMCs. The receptor's source is a human donor in good health (CMV status not recorded). Some clones in this sample may be carry-over from other donors' samples. CDR3 loop: CASSIARGGQVVEQYF. CDR3 sequence (DNA): TGTGCCAGTAGTATTGCCCGTGGGGGCCAAGTGGTCGAGCAGTACTTC. Filled out from reference TRBV19 and TRBJ2-7, the complete variable domain reads DGGITQSPKYLFRKEGQNVTLSCEQNLNHDAMYWYRQDPGQGLRLIYYSQIVNDFQKGDIAEGYSVSREKKESFPLTVTSAQKNPTAFYLCASSIARGGQVVEQYFGPGTRLTVT.